The source of this T cell receptor (beta chain) is a study of T cell changes during pregnancy in multiple sclerosis. Profiled with immunoSEQ multiplex PCR; TCRdb holds only in-frame clones, not every one. The data contain approximately 93,000 clones, about 91% of them singletons. The TCR originated in a female donor in good health, enrolled as a control in a pregnancy study. The sequences come from peripheral blood, collected in the first trimester of pregnancy.

The CDR3 here is CASRSSDRDTGELFF. The CDR3 DNA is TGTGCCAGCAGATCCTCGGACAGGGACACCGGGGAGCTGTTTTTT. The J gene is TRBJ2-2, the V gene TRBV2, with 8 bases lining up with TRBD1. CDR1 is SNHLY, CDR2 FYNNEI, per germline. There are 15 residues in the CDR3. With 6 bases clipped from V and 3 bases from J, the junction kept 6 bases outside the gene matches.